The 17 T cell receptor beta chains below come from one sample, sequenced in a study of cytomegalovirus exposure and HLA in healthy donors. Both 60 Vbeta primers and 13 Jbeta primers went into the PCR. The data were produced by immunoSEQ multiplex PCR, yet TCRdb's version contains in-frame clones alone and is incomplete. The repertoire consists of around 140,000 clones, with about 61% occurring once and the leading ten covering around 2.5%. The specimen was PBMCs. The receptors originated from a woman aged 40 to 49 in good health and CMV-seronegative.

The V call is TRBV30, the J call TRBJ1-1; D gene uncertain. Trimming took off 0 bases at V and 4 bases at J, with 12 bases between the two ends. Germline V gives CDR1 GTSNPN, CDR2 SVGIG (reference sequence). The CDR3 sequence is 14 residues long. CDR3 loop: CAWSVLSVGTEAFF. The DNA for the CDR3 is TGTGCCTGGAGTGTGCTGTCCGTCGGCACTGAAGCTTTCTTT.

V usage is TRBV4-1 and J usage is TRBJ2-3; no definite D call. V gave up 0 bases and J gave up 4 bases, with 11 bases separating them. Germline assignment: CDR1 MGHRA and CDR2 YSYEKL. The CDR3 is made up of 15 amino acids. The CDR3 here is CASSQEVATPDTQYF. CDR3 sequence (DNA): TGCGCCAGCAGCCAAGAGGTGGCAACCCCAGATACGCAGTATTTT.

The chain joins TRBV5-1 to TRBJ2-2, with D perhaps TRBD1 (6 bases). Germline loops: CDR1 SGHRS, CDR2 YFSETQ. Trimming pared 6 bases from V and 4 bases from J, leaving 7 bases between. CDR3 length: 12 amino acids. CDR3 loop: CASKGGTGELFF. CDR3 sequence (DNA): TGCGCCAGCAAAGGGGGCACCGGGGAGCTGTTTTTT.

The gene calls are TRBV5-1 and TRBJ1-3; maybe TRBD1 (5 bases). Trimming pared 4 bases from V and 4 bases from J, leaving 15 bases between. CDR1 and CDR2 from the germline V gene are SGHRS and YFSETQ. CDR3 size: 15 residues. CDR3 coding DNA: TGCGCCAGCAGCCTTCAGGGCCTCGGCGGAAACACCATATATTTT. Translation gives CASSLQGLGGNTIYF.

As concerns this clone: Other nucleotide sequences in the sample specify the same CDR3. The chain is built from TRBV7-7 and TRBJ1-3; perhaps TRBD1 as D (5 bases). The CDR3 sequence is 15 residues long. Trimming shortened V by 3 bases and J by 4 bases, and 13 bases separated the two germline ends. CDR1 SSHAT and CDR2 FNYEAQ come from the germline V gene (reference sequence). CDR3 in DNA: TGTGCCAGCAGCTTGGGAACAGGACCAGGAAACACCATATATTTT. It is translated as CASSLGTGPGNTIYF.

The V call is TRBV9, the J call TRBJ2-1; 11 bases map to TRBD2. The V gene's germline CDR1 is SGDLS and CDR2 YYNGEE. This CDR3 contains 18 residues. After removal of 3 bases from V and 1 base from J, the junction contained 9 bases not matched to a gene. CDR3 region: CASSESLAGGLSYNEQFF. As DNA, the CDR3 is TGTGCCAGCAGCGAGTCCCTAGCGGGGGGCCTTTCCTACAATGAGCAGTTCTTC. The complete variable domain, with remaining parts taken from reference TRBV9 and TRBJ2-1, reads DSGVTQTPKHLITATGQRVTLRCSPRSGDLSVYWYQQSLDQGLQFLIQYYNGEERAKGNILERFSAQQFPDLHSELNLSSLELGDSALYFCASSESLAGGLSYNEQFFGPGTRLTVL.

The chain uses TRBV25-1 and TRBJ1-2, with 7 bases that match TRBD1. The CDR3 spans 14 residues. CDR1 and CDR2 (germline): MGHDK, SYGVNS. The trim removed 1 base at V and 3 bases at J, leaving 2 bases unmatched. CDR3 loop: CASSESTGYYGYTF. CDR3 DNA sequence: TGTGCCAGCAGTGAATCGACAGGGTACTATGGCTACACCTTC.

J is TRBJ2-2 and V is TRBV4-1, with D maybe TRBD1 (5 bases). The CDR3 is 16 residues long. The germline V gene has CDR1 MGHRA and CDR2 YSYEKL. Between the trimmed V and J ends, which lost 3 bases and 0 bases, there was a span of 11 bases. This chain's CDR3 is CASSQLTGANTGELFF. The DNA for the CDR3 is TGCGCCAGCAGCCAGTTAACAGGCGCGAACACCGGGGAGCTGTTTTTT.

The genes are TRBV9 and TRBJ2-3; TRBD2 matches 9 bases. The CDR3 is 14 residues long. Germline V lookup: CDR1 SGDLS, CDR2 YYNGEE. V gave up 4 bases and J gave up 3 bases; unmatched junction bases: 3. The CDR3 DNA reads as TGTGCCAGCAGCACCGCGGGGGGGACAGATACGCAGTATTTT. Translating gives CASSTAGGTDTQYF.

The genes are TRBV4-2 and TRBJ1-1, with D perhaps matching TRBD1 (5 bases). Germline assignment: CDR1 LGHNA and CDR2 YNFKEQ. V was cut by 8 bases and J by 1 base, with 11 bases left in between. The CDR3 consists of 13 residues. CDR3 region: CASGGVGNTEAFF. The CDR3 DNA is TGTGCCAGCGGAGGGGTCGGGAACACTGAAGCTTTCTTT.

The chain is built from TRBV5-8 and TRBJ1-4; 7 bases fit TRBD1. V trimming: 3 bases; J trimming: 4 bases; junction bases outside the gene matches: 3. CDR1 is SGHTS, CDR2 YDEGEE, per germline. CDR3 size: 14 residues. The CDR3 loop is CASSSGQLNEKLFF. In DNA, the CDR3 is TGTGCCAGCAGCTCGGGACAGCTTAATGAAAAACTGTTTTTT.

V is TRBV4-1 and J is TRBJ2-7; D might be TRBD1 (6 bases). The ends were cut back, 1 base at V and 4 bases at J, with 14 bases in the middle. CDR3 length: 15 amino acids. CDR1 and CDR2 from the germline V gene are MGHRA and YSYEKL. In nucleotides, the CDR3 is TGCGCCAGCAGCCAAGGACAGGAGACACCGTACGAGCAGTACTTC. This sequence encodes CASSQGQETPYEQYF.

This clone was counted a few times. The chain combines TRBV7-2 with TRBJ1-1; perhaps TRBD1 as D (6 bases). CDR1 is SGHTA and CDR2 is FQGNSA in the germline V gene. V was pared by 4 bases and J by 5 bases, with 17 bases between. The CDR3 runs to 15 residues. This CDR3 is CASSSRGRGGTEAFF. CDR3 in DNA: TGTGCCAGCAGCTCACGTGGAAGGGGGGGGACTGAAGCTTTCTTT.

The J gene is TRBJ2-7, the V gene TRBV28; D ambiguous. Germline-derived CDR1 and CDR2 are MDHEN and SYDVKM. Trimming took 3 bases from V and 2 from J, leaving 8 bases between them. The CDR3 sequence is 13 residues long. The CDR3 DNA sequence: TGTGCCAGCAGTTTGGCCTTCGCCTACGAGCAGTACTTC. It specifies CASSLAFAYEQYF.

This clone was observed once. The chain links TRBV10-3 to TRBJ1-6; D unclear. Trimming pared 7 bases from V and 7 bases from J, leaving 14 bases between. CDR3 length equals 14 residues. Per the germline V gene, CDR1 is ENHRY and CDR2 is SYGVKD. For the CDR3, the DNA is TGTGCCATCACGTCTGGTCAGGAAAATTCACCCCTCCACTTT. Protein product: CAITSGQENSPLHF.

The rearrangement links TRBV5-4 to TRBJ1-2; 7 nucleotides match TRBD1. The germline V gene has CDR1 SGHNT and CDR2 YYREEE (reference sequence). This CDR3 contains 13 residues. After removal of 0 bases from V and 8 bases from J, the junction contained 4 bases not matched to a gene. For the CDR3, the DNA is TGTGCCAGCAGCTTGGGACAGGGTATAGGCTACACCTTC. Residues: CASSLGQGIGYTF. The whole variable domain, filled in from reference TRBV5-4 and TRBJ1-2, reads ETGVTQSPTHLIKTRGQQVTLRCSSQSGHNTVSWYQQALGQGPQFIFQYYREEENGRGNFPPRFSGLQFPNYSSELNVNALELDDSALYLCASSLGQGIGYTFGSGTRLTVV.

Details on this clone: The sample contains more than one DNA sequence encoding this CDR3. This chain uses TRBV7-2 with TRBJ2-5; the match to TRBD2 covers 13 bases. The CDR3 loop spans 16 amino acids. The junction had 0 bases not matched to a gene; V was cut back by 1 base and J by 1 base. The germline gives CDR1 SGHTA, CDR2 FQGNSA. In DNA, the CDR3 is TGTGCCAGCAGCTTAGGACTAGCGGGGGGCCAAGAGACCCAGTACTTC. This sequence encodes CASSLGLAGGQETQYF.